The sequence of this T cell receptor beta chain was determined in a study of technical replicates of blood from several donors. This clone was seen more than once but under ten times. Here immunoSEQ multiplex PCR was the method, and the copy in TCRdb shows in-frame clones only, minus some. The sample contains 60,000 to 80,000 clones, around 90% of which appear only once. Germline values: CDR1 SGHTA, CDR2 FQGTGA. V shed 5 bases, J shed 5 bases, and the junction held 12 bases outside the gene matches. The CDR3 has 16 amino acids. This chain joins TRBV7-3 and TRBJ2-1, with 7 bases identical to TRBD1. Sequencing input: PBMCs. The source is a human donor in good health. Some clones in this sample may be carry-over from other donors' samples. In nucleotides, the CDR3 is TGTGCCAGCAGCCCTCAGACAGGGATCAGTAACAATGAGCAGTTCTTC. As protein: CASSPQTGISNNEQFF.